A selection of T cell receptor beta chains follows, all from one sample in a study of T cell repertoires in aging, cancer and after chemotherapy. One entry per CDR3 protein results from TCRdb running MiXCR on the multiplex PCR reads. The sample holds about 13,000 distinct CDR3 sequences; less than 30% are singletons and the top ten take roughly half. What was sequenced was blood. The receptors were gathered from a human donor in good health. The CDR3 runs from the conserved cysteine through the conserved F or W. Each record gives: J gene, V gene, CDR3 protein.

>TRBJ1-2|TRBV20-1
CSALSQNGYTF
>TRBJ1-2|TRBV12-3/TRBV12-4
CASSRDATNYGYTF
>TRBJ1-4|TRBV5-1
CASSTQQGLAEKLFF
>TRBJ2-3|TRBV12-3/TRBV12-4
CASSLLAGVDSSTDTQYF
>TRBJ1-4|TRBV28
CASNQGASKEKLFF
>TRBJ1-1|TRBV20-1
CSAPTGGMNTEAFF
>TRBJ1-1|TRBV6-5
CASSQGHPGTRAFF
>TRBJ2-1|TRBV5-4
CASSLAGGWEFF
>TRBJ2-7|TRBV19
CASSIVTGAGEQYF
>TRBJ2-7|TRBV7-9
CARSLSGSGQQYF
>TRBJ2-7|TRBV5-6
CASSLTGVGYAEQYF
>TRBJ2-7|TRBV18
CASSPEQYF
>TRBJ2-3|TRBV27
CASGTEGTDTQYF
>TRBJ1-4|TRBV29-1
CSADLLDRELPEKLFF
>TRBJ1-1|TRBV6-5
CASTPQGNTEAFF
>TRBJ2-3|TRBV19
CASSILDQGPNTQYF
>TRBJ2-7|TRBV11-1
CASSLEGGVSYEQYF
>TRBJ1-2|TRBV5-1
CASSLQGLDGYTF
>TRBJ1-3|TRBV5-1
CASSLEAAGNTIYF
>TRBJ1-1|TRBV5-5
CASSKTGYTEAFF
>TRBJ1-6|TRBV7-2
CAITGRGSYNSPLHF
>TRBJ1-6|TRBV6-1
CASSELGGLPPNSPLHF
>TRBJ1-1|TRBV29-1
CSVESTAMNTEAFF
>TRBJ1-6|TRBV25-1
CASSTDRTGLFPPLHF
>TRBJ1-3|TRBV12-5
CASGTGTSGNTIYF
>TRBJ1-2|TRBV28
CASSRPWGGAFGYTF
>TRBJ2-7|TRBV20-1
CSAIKVPVGEGTLYEQYF
>TRBJ1-1|TRBV5-1
CASSLMTGGWTEAFF